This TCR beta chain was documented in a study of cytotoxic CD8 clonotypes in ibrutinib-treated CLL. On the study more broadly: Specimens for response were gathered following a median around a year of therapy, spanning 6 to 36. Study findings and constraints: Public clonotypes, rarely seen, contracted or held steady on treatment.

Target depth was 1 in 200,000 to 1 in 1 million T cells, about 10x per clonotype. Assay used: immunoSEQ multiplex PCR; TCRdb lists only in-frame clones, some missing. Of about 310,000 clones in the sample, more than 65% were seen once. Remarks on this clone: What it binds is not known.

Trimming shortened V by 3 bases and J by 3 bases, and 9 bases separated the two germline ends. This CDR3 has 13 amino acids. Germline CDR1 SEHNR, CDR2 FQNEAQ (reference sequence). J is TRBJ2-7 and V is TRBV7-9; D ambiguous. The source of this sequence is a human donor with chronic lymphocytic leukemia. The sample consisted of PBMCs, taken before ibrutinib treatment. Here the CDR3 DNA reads TGTGCCAGCAGCTTTCGGCAGAACTACGAGCAGTACTTC. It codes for CASSFRQNYEQYF.